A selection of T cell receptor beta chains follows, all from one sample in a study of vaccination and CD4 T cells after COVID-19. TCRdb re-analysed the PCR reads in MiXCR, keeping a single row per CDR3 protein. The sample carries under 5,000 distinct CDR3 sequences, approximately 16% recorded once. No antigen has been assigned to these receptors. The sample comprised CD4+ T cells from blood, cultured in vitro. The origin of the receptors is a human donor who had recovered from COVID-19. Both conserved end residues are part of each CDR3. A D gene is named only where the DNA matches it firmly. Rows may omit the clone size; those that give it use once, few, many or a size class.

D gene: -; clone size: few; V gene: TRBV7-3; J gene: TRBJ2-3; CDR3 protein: CASSSSGTSTDTQYF; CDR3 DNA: TGTGCCAGCAGCTCGTCAGGGACTAGCACAGATACGCAGTATTTT
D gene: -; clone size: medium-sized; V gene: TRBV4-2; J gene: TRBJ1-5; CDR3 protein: CASSQDEGTQPQHF; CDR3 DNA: TGTGCCAGCAGCCAAGATGAAGGGACTCAGCCCCAGCATTTT
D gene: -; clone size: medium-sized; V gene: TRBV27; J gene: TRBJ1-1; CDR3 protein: CASSTRTANTEAFF; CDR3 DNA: TGTGCCAGCAGTACCCGCACGGCGAACACTGAAGCTTTCTTT
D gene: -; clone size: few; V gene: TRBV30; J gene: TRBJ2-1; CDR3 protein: CAWRRGRGPYNEQFF; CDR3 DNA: TGTGCCTGGAGGAGGGGGCGGGGGCCCTACAATGAGCAGTTCTTT
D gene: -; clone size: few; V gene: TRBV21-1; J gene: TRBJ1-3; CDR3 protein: CASTIIPRTCLSGNTIYF; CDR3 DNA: TGTGCCAGCACCATCATCCCACGCACATGCCTCTCTGGAAACACCATATATTTT
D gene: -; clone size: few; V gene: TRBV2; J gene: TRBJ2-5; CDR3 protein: CASSGPNSQETQYF; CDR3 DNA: TGTGCCAGCAGTGGTCCGAACTCCCAAGAGACCCAGTACTTC
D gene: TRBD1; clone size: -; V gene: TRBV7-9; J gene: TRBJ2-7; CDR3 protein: CASSPGTGLYEQYF; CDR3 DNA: TGTGCCAGCAGCCCCGGGACAGGGTTATACGAGCAGTACTTC
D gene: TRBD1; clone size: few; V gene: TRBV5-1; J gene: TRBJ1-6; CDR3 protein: CASSATDRVHSPLHF; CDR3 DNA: TGCGCCAGCAGCGCAACGGACAGGGTTCATTCACCCCTCCACTTT
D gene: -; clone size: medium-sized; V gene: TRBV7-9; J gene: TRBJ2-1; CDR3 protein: CASSLGAGNSYNEQFF; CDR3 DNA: TGTGCCAGCAGCTTAGGGGCGGGGAACTCCTACAATGAGCAGTTCTTC
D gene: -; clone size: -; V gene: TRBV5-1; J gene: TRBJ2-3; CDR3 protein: CASSLSQPSGTDTQYF; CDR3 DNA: TGCGCCAGCAGCTTGAGCCAACCCTCCGGCACAGATACGCAGTATTTT
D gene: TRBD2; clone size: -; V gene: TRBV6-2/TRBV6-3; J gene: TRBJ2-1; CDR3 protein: CASRGERGGLNEQFF; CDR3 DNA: TGTGCCAGCAGGGGGGAGCGGGGGGGACTGAATGAGCAGTTCTTC
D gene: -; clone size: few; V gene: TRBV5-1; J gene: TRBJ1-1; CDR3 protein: CASSPGLYLNTEAFF; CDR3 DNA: TGCGCCAGCAGCCCAGGACTCTATTTGAACACTGAAGCTTTCTTT
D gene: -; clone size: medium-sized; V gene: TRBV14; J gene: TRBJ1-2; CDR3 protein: CASSPTGPPRYTF; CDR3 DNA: TGTGCCAGCAGCCCGACGGGACCACCACGCTACACCTTC
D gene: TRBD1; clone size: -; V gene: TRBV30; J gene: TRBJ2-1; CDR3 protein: CAWSVGQGAAEQFF; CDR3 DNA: TGTGCCTGGAGTGTAGGGCAGGGGGCAGCTGAGCAGTTCTTC
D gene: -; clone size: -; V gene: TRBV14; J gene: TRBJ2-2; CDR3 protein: CASSRRGTGELFF; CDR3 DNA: TGTGCCAGCAGCCGCCGAGGCACCGGGGAGCTGTTTTTT
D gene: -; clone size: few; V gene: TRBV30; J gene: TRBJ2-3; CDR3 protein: CAWSRLADTQYF; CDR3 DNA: TGTGCCTGGAGTCGATTAGCAGATACGCAGTATTTT
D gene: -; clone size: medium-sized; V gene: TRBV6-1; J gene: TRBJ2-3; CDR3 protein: CASRVGGRTDTQYF; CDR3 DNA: TGTGCCAGCAGGGTGGGAGGCCGCACAGATACGCAGTATTTT
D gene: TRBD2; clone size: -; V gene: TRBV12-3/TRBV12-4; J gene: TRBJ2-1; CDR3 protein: CASSFLLLAEQFF; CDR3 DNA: TGTGCCAGCAGTTTTCTCCTACTAGCGGAGCAGTTCTTC
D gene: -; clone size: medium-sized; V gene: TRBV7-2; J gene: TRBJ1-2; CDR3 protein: CASSLLIKDGYTF; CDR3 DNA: TGTGCCAGCAGCCTTCTAATAAAGGATGGCTACACCTTC
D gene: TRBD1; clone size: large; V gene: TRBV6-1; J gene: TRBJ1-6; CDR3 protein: CASSTTGASPLHF; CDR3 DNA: TGTGCCAGCAGTACGACAGGGGCTTCACCCCTCCACTTT
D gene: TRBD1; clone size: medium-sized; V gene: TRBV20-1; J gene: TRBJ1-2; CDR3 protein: CSARAVALTGGNGYTF; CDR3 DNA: TGCAGTGCTAGAGCAGTGGCCCTCACAGGGGGGAATGGCTACACCTTC
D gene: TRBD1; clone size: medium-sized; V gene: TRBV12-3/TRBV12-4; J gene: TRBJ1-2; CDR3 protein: CASSSLLQGGYYGYTF; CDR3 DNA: TGTGCCAGCAGTTCCCTCCTACAGGGGGGGTACTATGGCTACACCTTC
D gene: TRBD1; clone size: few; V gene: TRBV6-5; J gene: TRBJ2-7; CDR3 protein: CASSFLTAGTGRSSGEQYF; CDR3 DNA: TGTGCCAGCAGTTTTCTAACCGCCGGGACAGGGAGGTCGTCCGGCGAGCAGTACTTC
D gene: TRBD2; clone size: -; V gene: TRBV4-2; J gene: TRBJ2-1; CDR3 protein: CASSLPSAGGPNEQFF; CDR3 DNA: TGTGCCAGCAGCCTCCCGTCTGCGGGGGGCCCCAATGAGCAGTTCTTC
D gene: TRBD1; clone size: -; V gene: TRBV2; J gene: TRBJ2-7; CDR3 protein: CASIIRQGPYEQYF; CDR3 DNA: TGTGCCAGCATTATCCGACAGGGCCCCTACGAGCAGTACTTC
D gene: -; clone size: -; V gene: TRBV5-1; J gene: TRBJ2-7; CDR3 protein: CASRLVPGPAYEQYF; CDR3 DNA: TGCGCCAGCAGGTTAGTCCCGGGACCTGCCTACGAGCAGTACTTC
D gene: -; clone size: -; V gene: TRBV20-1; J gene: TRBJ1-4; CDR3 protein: CSAPRDPATNEKLFF; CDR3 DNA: TGCAGTGCTCCGCGGGACCCCGCAACTAATGAAAAACTGTTTTTT
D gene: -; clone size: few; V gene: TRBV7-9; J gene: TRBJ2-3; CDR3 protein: CASSLDSRGTQYF; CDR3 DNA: TGTGCCAGCAGCTTAGACTCCCGGGGCACGCAGTATTTT
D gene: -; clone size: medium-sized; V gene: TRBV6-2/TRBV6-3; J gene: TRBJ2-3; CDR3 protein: CASKDWGTDTQYF; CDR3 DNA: TGTGCCAGCAAAGACTGGGGAACAGATACGCAGTATTTT
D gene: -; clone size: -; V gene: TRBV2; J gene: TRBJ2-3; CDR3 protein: CASTQVSDTQYF; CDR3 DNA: TGTGCCAGCACCCAGGTATCAGATACGCAGTATTTT
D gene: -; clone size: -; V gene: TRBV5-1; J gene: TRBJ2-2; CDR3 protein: CASSPTVANTGELFF; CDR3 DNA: TGCGCCAGCAGCCCGACAGTAGCGAACACCGGGGAGCTGTTTTTT
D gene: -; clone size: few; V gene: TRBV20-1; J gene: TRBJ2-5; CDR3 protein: CSARGQETQYF; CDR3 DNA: TGCAGTGCTAGAGGCCAAGAGACCCAGTACTTC
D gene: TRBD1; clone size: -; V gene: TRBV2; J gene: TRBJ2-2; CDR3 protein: CASSIQGAKNTGELFF; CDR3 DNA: TGTGCCAGCAGTATACAGGGGGCTAAGAACACCGGGGAGCTGTTTTTT
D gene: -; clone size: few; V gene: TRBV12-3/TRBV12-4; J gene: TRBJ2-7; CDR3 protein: CASSLKAGDYEQYF; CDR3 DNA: TGTGCCAGCAGTTTGAAGGCCGGGGACTACGAGCAGTACTTC
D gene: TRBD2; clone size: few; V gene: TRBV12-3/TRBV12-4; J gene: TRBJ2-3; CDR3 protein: CASSLGQRGSTDTQYF; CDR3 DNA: TGTGCCAGCAGTTTAGGCCAGCGGGGGTCCACAGATACGCAGTATTTT
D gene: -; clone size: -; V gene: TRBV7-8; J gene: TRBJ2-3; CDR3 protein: CASSPAEGGPGDTQYF; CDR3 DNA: TGTGCCAGCAGCCCAGCGGAGGGGGGGCCGGGAGATACGCAGTATTTT
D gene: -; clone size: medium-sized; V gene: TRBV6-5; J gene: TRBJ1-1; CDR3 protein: CASSYGQNTEAFF; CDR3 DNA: TGTGCCAGCAGTTACGGCCAGAACACTGAAGCTTTCTTT
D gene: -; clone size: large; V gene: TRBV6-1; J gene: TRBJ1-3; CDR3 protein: CASSETGISGNTIYF; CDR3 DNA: TGTGCCAGCAGTGAGACGGGCATCTCTGGAAACACCATATATTTT
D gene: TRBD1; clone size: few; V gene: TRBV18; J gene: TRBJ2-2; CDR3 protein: CASSPQGAKNTGELFF; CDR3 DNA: TGTGCCAGCTCACCGCAGGGGGCTAAGAACACCGGGGAGCTGTTTTTT
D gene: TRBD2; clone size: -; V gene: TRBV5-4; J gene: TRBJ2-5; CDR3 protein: CASSLGVLAVQETQYF; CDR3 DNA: TGTGCCAGCAGCTTAGGGGTACTAGCGGTCCAAGAGACCCAGTACTTC
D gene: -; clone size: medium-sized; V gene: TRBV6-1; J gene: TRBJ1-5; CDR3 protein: CASSVAGGNQPQHF; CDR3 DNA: TGTGCCAGCAGTGTGGCGGGTGGTAATCAGCCCCAGCATTTT
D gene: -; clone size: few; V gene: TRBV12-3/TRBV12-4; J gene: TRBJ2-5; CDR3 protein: CASSLDVLEETQYF; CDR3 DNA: TGTGCCAGCAGCCTCGACGTATTGGAAGAGACCCAGTACTTC
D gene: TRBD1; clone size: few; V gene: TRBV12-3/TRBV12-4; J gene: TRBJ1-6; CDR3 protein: CASSSTGVRSPLHF; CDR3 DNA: TGTGCCAGCAGCTCGACAGGGGTTCGATCACCCCTCCACTTT